The entry below describes one T cell receptor (beta chain). No antigen is known for it. The time point denotes: blood 4 weeks post-SBRT, at nephrectomy. Documented treatment: 15 Gy SBRT to primary tumor, nephrectomy 4 weeks later. Nephrectomy followed 15 Gy stereotactic body radiation by 4 weeks. The patient's renal cell carcinoma had clear cell pathology. The sample comes from a study of radiation and T cells in renal cell carcinoma. Assay: immunoSEQ multiplex PCR; the TCRdb copy retains only in-frame clones and omits some. The sample lists around 170,000 clones, around 89% occurring once. Study results and caveats: In blood, top tumor clones expanded by 2 weeks, shrinking by 4.

After removal of 4 bases from V and 4 bases from J, the junction contained 6 bases not matched to a gene. The CDR3 totals 15 residues. Germline CDR1 and CDR2: SGHTA and FQGNSA. The source is a woman aged 45-65 years with renal cell carcinoma. The chain recombines TRBV7-2 with TRBJ1-3; TRBD1 matches 8 bases. The sequencing here drew on blood, taken from a patient whose treatment included radiotherapy and nephrectomy. CDR3 protein: CASSSGGARGNTIYF. As DNA, the CDR3 is TGTGCCAGCAGCTCAGGGGGCGCGCGAGGAAACACCATATATTTT. Complete variable domain (other parts from reference TRBV7-2 and TRBJ1-3): GAGVSQSPSNKVTEKGKDVELRCDPISGHTALYWYRQSLGQGLEFLIYFQGNSAPDKSGLPSDRFSAERTGGSVSTLTIQRTQQEDSAVYLCASSSGGARGNTIYFGEGSWLTVV.